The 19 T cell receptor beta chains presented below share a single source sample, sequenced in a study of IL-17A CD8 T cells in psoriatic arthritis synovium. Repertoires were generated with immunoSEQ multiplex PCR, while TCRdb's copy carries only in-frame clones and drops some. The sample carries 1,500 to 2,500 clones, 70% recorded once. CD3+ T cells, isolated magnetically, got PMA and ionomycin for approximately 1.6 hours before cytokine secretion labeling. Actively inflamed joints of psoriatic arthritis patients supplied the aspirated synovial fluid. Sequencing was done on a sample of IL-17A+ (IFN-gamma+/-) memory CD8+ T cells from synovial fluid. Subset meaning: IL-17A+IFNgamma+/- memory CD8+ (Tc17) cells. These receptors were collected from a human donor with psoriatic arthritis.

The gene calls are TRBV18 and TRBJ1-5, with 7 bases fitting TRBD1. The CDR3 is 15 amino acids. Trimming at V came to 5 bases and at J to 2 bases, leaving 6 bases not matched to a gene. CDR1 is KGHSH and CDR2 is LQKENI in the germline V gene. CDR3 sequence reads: CASSSGGNRNQPQHF. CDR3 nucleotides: TGTGCCAGCTCATCAGGGGGGAATCGCAATCAGCCCCAGCATTTT.

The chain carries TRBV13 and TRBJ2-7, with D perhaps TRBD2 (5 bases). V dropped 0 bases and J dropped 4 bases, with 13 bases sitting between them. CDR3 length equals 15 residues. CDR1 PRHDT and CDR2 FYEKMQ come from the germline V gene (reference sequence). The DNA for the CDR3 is TGTGCCAGCAGCTTAGGCCGGACTGGTCCTTACGAGCAGTACTTC. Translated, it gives CASSLGRTGPYEQYF.

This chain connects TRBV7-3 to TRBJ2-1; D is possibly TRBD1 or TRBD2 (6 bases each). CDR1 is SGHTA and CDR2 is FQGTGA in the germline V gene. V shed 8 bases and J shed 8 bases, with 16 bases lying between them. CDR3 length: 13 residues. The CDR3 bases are TGTGCCAGCTCGTTCGGAGGGGGGCATGAGCAGTTCTTC. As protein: CASSFGGGHEQFF.

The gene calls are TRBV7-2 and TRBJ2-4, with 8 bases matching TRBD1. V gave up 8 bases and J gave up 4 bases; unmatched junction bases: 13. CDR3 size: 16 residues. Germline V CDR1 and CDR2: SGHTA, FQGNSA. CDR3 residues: CASRSQGGKMKNIQYF. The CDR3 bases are TGTGCCAGCCGATCACAGGGGGGAAAGATGAAAAACATTCAGTACTTC.

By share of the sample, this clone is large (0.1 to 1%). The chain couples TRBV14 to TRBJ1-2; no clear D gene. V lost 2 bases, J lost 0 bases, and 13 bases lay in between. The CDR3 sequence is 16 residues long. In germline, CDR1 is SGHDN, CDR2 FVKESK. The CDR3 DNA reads TGTGCCAGCAGCCAAAAAAACCCAGACCCTAACTATGGCTACACCTTC. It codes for CASSQKNPDPNYGYTF.

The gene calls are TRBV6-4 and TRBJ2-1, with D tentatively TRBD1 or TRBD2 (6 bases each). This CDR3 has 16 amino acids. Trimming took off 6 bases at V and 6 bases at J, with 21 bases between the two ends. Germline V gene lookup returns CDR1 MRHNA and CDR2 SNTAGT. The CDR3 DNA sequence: TGTGCCAGCAGCCTGACCGGCGGAGGGGGGTCCAATGAGCAGTTCTTC. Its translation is CASSLTGGGGSNEQFF.

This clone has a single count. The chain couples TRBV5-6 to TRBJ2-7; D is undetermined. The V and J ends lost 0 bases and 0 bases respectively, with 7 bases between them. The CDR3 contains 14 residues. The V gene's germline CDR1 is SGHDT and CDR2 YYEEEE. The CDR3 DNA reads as TGTGCCAGCAGCTTGGGACAAAGCTCCTACGAGCAGTACGTC. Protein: CASSLGQSSYEQYV.

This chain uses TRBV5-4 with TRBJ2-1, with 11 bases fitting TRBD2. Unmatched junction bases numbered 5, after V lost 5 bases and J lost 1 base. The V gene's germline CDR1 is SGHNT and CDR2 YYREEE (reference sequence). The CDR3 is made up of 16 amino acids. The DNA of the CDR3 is TGTGCCAGCAGTCATAGCGGGAGGGGTTCCTACAATGAGCAGTTCTTC. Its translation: CASSHSGRGSYNEQFF. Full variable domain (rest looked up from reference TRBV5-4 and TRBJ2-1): ETGVTQSPTHLIKTRGQQVTLRCSSQSGHNTVSWYQQALGQGPQFIFQYYREEENGRGNFPPRFSGLQFPNYSSELNVNALELDDSALYLCASSHSGRGSYNEQFFGPGTRLTVL.

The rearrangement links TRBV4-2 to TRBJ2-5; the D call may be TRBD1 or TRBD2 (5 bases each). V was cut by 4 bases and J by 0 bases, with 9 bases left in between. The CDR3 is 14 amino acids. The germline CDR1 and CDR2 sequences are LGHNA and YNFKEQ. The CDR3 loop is CASSPGAYQETQYF. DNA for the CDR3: TGTGCCAGCAGCCCCGGGGCCTACCAAGAGACCCAGTACTTC.

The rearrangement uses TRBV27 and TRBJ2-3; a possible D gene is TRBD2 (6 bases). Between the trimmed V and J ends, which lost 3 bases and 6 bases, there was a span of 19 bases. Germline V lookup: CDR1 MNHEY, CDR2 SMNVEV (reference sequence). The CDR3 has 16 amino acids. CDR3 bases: TGTGCCAGCAGTTTCTTCGCGGGACCTGCAGCGGATACGCAGTATTTT. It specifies CASSFFAGPAADTQYF.

The CDR3 region has the DNA TGTGCCAGCAGTGATAGTGGCGGAGGCGCCACAGATACGCAGTATTTT. This sequence encodes CASSDSGGGATDTQYF. V usage is TRBV6-1 and J usage is TRBJ2-3; perhaps TRBD2 as D (5 bases). The CDR3 has 16 residues. V was trimmed by 3 bases and J by 2 bases, leaving 15 bases between them. Per germline, CDR1 MNHNS and CDR2 SASEGT.

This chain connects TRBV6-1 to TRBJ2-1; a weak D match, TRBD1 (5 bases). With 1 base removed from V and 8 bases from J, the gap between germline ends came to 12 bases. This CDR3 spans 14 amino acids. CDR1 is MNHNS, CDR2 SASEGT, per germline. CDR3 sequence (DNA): TGTGCCAGCAGTGAAGGCCAGGGTGGTCATGAGCAGTTCTTC. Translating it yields CASSEGQGGHEQFF.

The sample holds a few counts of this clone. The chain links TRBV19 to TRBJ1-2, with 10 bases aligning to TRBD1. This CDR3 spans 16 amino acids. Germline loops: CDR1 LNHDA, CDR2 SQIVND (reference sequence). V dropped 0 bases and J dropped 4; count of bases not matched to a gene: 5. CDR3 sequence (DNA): TGTGCCAGTAGTATAGACCCGGGACAGGGGATCTATGGCTACACCTTC. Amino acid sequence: CASSIDPGQGIYGYTF.

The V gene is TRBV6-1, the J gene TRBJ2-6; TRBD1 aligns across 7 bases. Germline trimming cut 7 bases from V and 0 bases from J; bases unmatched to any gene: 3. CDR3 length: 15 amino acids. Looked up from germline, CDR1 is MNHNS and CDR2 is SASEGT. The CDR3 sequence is CASTWDSSGANVLTF. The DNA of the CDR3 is TGTGCCAGCACCTGGGACAGCTCTGGGGCCAACGTCCTGACTTTC.

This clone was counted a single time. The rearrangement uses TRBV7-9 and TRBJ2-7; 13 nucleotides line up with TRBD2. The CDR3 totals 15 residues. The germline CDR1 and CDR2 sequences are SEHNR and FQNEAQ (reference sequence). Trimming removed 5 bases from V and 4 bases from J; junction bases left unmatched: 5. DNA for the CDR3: TGTGCCAGCAGCCCGACTAGCGGGAGGTTTTACGAGCAGTACTTC. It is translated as CASSPTSGRFYEQYF.

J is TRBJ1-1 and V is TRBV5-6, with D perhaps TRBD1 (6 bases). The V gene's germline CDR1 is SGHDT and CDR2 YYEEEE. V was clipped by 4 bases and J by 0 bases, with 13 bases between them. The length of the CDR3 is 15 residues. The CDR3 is CASSHRGHMNTEAFF. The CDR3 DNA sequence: TGTGCCAGCAGCCACCGGGGACACATGAACACTGAAGCTTTCTTT. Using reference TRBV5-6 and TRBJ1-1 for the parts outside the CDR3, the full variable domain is DAGVTQSPTHLIKTRGQQVTLRCSPKSGHDTVSWYQQALGQGPQFIFQYYEEEERQRGNFPDRFSGHQFPNYSSELNVNALLLGDSALYLCASSHRGHMNTEAFFGQGTRLTVV.

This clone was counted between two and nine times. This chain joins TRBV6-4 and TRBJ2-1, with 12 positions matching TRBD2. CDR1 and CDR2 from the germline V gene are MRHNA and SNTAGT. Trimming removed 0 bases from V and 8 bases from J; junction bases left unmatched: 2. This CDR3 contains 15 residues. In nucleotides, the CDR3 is TGTGCCAGCAGTGACTCGGCTAGCGGGGGGGATGAGCAGTTCTTC. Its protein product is CASSDSASGGDEQFF.

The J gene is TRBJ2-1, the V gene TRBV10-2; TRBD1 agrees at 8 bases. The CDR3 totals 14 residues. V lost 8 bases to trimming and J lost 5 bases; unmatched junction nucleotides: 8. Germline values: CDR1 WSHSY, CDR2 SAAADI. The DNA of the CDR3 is TGCGCCAGCTCCTCAGGGGGCTCTCACAATGAGCAGTTCTTC. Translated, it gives CASSSGGSHNEQFF.

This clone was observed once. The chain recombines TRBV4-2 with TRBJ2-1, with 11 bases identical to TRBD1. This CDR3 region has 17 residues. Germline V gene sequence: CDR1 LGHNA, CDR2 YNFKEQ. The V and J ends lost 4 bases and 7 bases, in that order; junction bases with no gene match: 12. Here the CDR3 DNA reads TGTGCCAGCAGCCTCTCAACCGGGACAGGGGGATTGAATGAGCAGTTCTTC. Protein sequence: CASSLSTGTGGLNEQFF.